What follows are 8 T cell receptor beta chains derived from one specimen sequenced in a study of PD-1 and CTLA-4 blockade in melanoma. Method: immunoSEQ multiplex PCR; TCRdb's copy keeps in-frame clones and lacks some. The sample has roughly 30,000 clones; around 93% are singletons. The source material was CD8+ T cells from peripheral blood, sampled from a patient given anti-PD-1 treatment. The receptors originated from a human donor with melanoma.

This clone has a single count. DNA of the CDR3: TGTGCCAGCAGCTTAAGAGGTACCGGGGAGCTGTTTTTT. Translating gives CASSLRGTGELFF. The chain links TRBV7-3 to TRBJ2-2, with D uncertain. The germline V gene encodes CDR1 SGHTA and CDR2 FQGTGA. Trimming removed 1 base at V and 5 bases at J, with 5 bases between. The CDR3 length is 13 residues.

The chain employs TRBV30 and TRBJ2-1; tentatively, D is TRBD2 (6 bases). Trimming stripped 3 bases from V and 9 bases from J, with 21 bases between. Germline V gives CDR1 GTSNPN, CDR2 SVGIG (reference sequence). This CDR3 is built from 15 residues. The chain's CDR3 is CAWSAGRGTLGEQFF. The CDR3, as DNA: TGTGCCTGGAGCGCCGGGCGCGGGACCCTCGGTGAGCAGTTCTTC.

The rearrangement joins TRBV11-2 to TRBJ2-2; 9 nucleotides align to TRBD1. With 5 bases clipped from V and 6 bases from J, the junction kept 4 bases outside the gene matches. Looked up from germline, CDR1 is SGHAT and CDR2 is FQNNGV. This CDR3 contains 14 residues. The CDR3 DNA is TGTGCCAGCAGCCCGGGACAGGGACCCGGGGAGCTGTTTTTT. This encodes CASSPGQGPGELFF.

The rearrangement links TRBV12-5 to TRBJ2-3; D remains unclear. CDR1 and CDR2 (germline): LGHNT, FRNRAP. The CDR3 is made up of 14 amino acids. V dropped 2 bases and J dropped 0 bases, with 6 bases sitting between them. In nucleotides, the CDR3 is TGTGCTAGTGGTTTGCAAGGGAGCACAGATACGCAGTATTTT. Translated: CASGLQGSTDTQYF.

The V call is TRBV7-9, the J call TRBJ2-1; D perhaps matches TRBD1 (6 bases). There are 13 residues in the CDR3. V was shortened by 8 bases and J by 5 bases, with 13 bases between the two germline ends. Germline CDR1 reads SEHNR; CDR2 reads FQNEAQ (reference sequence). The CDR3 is CASHGEGDNEQFF. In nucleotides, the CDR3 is TGTGCCAGCCACGGAGAGGGGGACAATGAGCAGTTCTTC.

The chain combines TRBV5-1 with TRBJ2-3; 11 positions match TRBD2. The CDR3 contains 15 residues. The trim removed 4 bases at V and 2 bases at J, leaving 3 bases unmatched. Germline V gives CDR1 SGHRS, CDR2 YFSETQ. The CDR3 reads CASSEGLAVTDTQYF. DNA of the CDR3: TGCGCCAGCAGCGAGGGACTAGCGGTCACAGATACGCAGTATTTT.

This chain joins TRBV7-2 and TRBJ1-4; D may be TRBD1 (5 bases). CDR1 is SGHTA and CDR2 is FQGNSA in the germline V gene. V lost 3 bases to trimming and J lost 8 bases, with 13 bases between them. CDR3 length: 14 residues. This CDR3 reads CASSLGQGGEKLFF. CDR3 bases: TGTGCCAGCAGCTTGGGTCAGGGAGGGGAAAAACTGTTTTTT.

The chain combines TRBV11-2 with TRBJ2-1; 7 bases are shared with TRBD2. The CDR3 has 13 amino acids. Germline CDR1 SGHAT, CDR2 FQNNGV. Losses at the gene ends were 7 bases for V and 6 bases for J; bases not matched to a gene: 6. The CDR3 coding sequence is TGTGCCAGCATTGGGGGGGGAAGCAATGAGCAGTTCTTC. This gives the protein CASIGGGSNEQFF.